This TCR beta chain was captured by sequencing in a study of cytomegalovirus exposure and HLA in healthy donors. Overall study findings and caveats: Rare TCR sequences predominated, though certain public TCRs were found in many donors.

A word on this clone: Its antigen is currently unknown.

Germline lookup yields CDR1 SGHDN and CDR2 FVKESK. This CDR3 contains 15 residues. V was pared by 5 bases and J by 3 bases, with 4 bases of the junction left unmatched. PCR primers comprised 60 Vbeta and 13 Jbeta primers. Sequencing was performed with immunoSEQ multiplex PCR; in TCRdb, only in-frame clones are kept and a portion is missing. The sample contains 150,000 to 200,000 clones, less than 85% of which appear only once. The chain has TRBV14 and TRBJ2-2, with TRBD2 matching over 9 bases. The specimen sequenced was PBMCs. This clonotype was sampled from a man in his forties in good health and CMV-seronegative. In nucleotides, the CDR3 is TGTGCCAGCAGCACGACTAGCGGATACACCGGGGAGCTGTTTTTT. Protein sequence: CASSTTSGYTGELFF.